The next 8 T cell receptor beta chains were all read from a single sample in a study of T cells in Graves' hyperthyroidism and ophthalmopathy. Regions amplified from RNA transcripts were the TCR beta CDR3 regions. The study used the HTBI primer set for a first-round RT-PCR of the TCR CDR3. MiXCR, run by TCRdb on the multiplex PCR reads, gives a single entry per CDR3 protein. The sample includes 300,000 to 450,000 distinct CDR3 sequences, approximately 14% seen only once; the top ten take about 19%. The sample consisted of blood. Receptor source: a woman aged 25 to 39 with Graves' ophthalmopathy.

This clonotype was seen repeatedly, ten times or more. The gene calls are TRBV4-1 and TRBJ1-5, with D hard to call. The CDR3 loop spans 14 amino acids. Trimming left V 0 bases short and J 1 base short, with 4 bases between. The germline gives CDR1 MGHRA, CDR2 YSYEKL. In DNA form, the CDR3 reads TGCGCCAGCAGCCAAGACAGGAGCAATCAGCCCCAGCATTTT. It encodes CASSQDRSNQPQHF.

This clonotype was detected a few times. The gene calls are TRBV4-2 and TRBJ2-1, with TRBD2 identical over 13 bases. V dropped 6 bases and J dropped 6; count of bases not matched to a gene: 2. This CDR3 contains 14 residues. The germline gives CDR1 LGHNA, CDR2 YNFKEQ. Here the CDR3 DNA reads TGTGCCAGCAGGAGGACTAGCGGGGGCAATGAGCAGTTCTTC. Translating gives CASRRTSGGNEQFF.

This clonotype occurred many times. This chain joins TRBV12-3 or TRBV12-4 and TRBJ2-2, with 9 nucleotides matching TRBD2. This CDR3 comprises 16 residues. The V and J ends lost 3 bases and 7 bases, in that order; junction bases with no gene match: 9. The CDR3 sequence: CASSFGGGAIVGELFF. The CDR3, as DNA: TGTGCCAGCAGTTTCGGCGGGGGGGCTATTGTCGGGGAGCTGTTTTTT.

The chain joins TRBV28 to TRBJ2-2, with TRBD1 matching 8 bases. V lost 7 bases to trimming and J lost 5 bases; unmatched junction nucleotides: 12. This CDR3 is built from 16 residues. CDR1 MDHEN and CDR2 SYDVKM come from the germline V gene. The CDR3 loop is CASIQGQGAGTGELFF. CDR3 sequence (DNA): TGTGCCAGCATCCAGGGGCAGGGGGCGGGGACCGGGGAGCTGTTTTTT. Full variable domain (rest looked up from reference TRBV28 and TRBJ2-2): DVKVTQSSRYLVKRTGEKVFLECVQDMDHENMFWYRQDPGLGLRLIYFSYDVKMKEKGDIPEGYSVSREKKERFSLILESASTNQTSMYLCASIQGQGAGTGELFFGEGSRLTVL.

The chain combines TRBV18 with TRBJ1-2, with 7 bases aligning to TRBD1. Trimming at V came to 3 bases and at J to 8 bases, leaving 9 bases not matched to a gene. This CDR3 spans 14 amino acids. Per the germline V gene, CDR1 is KGHSH and CDR2 is LQKENI. CDR3 protein: CASSPTATGVGYTF. The DNA of the CDR3 is TGTGCCAGCTCACCGACGGCCACAGGGGTCGGCTACACCTTC.

This clonotype was observed a handful of times. The chain couples TRBV24-1 to TRBJ1-5; TRBD1 aligns across 9 bases. Trimming removed 4 bases from V and 2 bases from J; junction bases left unmatched: 2. CDR1 KGHDR and CDR2 SFDVKD come from the germline V gene. There are 15 residues in the CDR3. CDR3 nucleotides: TGTGCCACCAGTGAGACAGGGGGTCGCAATCAGCCCCAGCATTTT. Translating gives CATSETGGRNQPQHF.

The chain carries TRBV6-1 and TRBJ2-5; D is perhaps TRBD2 (5 bases). The V gene lost 5 bases and the J gene lost 9 bases, with 22 bases spanning the gap. This CDR3 has 15 amino acids. The germline V gene encodes CDR1 MNHNS and CDR2 SASEGT. This chain's CDR3 is CASSRPTIKTGAQYF. DNA for the CDR3: TGTGCCAGCAGTCGACCCACAATTAAAACCGGGGCCCAGTACTTC.

At least ten counts were recorded for this clonotype. The chain links TRBV28 to TRBJ2-5; D not resolved. This CDR3 is built from 11 residues. V lost 1 base, J lost 9 bases, and 6 bases lay in between. Per germline, CDR1 MDHEN and CDR2 SYDVKM. The DNA of the CDR3 is TGTGCCAGCAGTTTATCGGCGGCCCAGTACTTC. It translates to CASSLSAAQYF.